This entry describes one T cell receptor beta chain. This clonotype was counted only a few times. Its binding antigen is unknown. The sample holds no much larger clone one base away, and base qualities are not on file. Counted from cysteine to phenylalanine, this CDR3 has 15 amino acids. Of all the DNA, just the CDR3 is kept, 45 bases in frame from base 1. The V and J ends are trimmed by 0 bases and 3 bases, leaving 15 bases between them. Reading the germline V gene (reference sequence) gives CDR1 DFQATT and CDR2 SNEGSKA. This entry comes from a study of T-cell reconstitution after alpha-beta-depleted transplantation in children (dated by TCRdb to 2016 to 2018). With regard to the full study: Using TCR repertoire profiling, the study followed T-cell immune reconstitution in a quantitative way in children after TCRalphabeta/CD19-depleted allogeneic hematopoietic cell transplantation.

The receptor library was made with PCR. The instrument was an Illumina HiSeq 2500. To normalize quantification of the TCRbeta repertoire, the TCR libraries were built with molecular barcoding that relied on unique molecular identifiers. Using fastp at Q25 and MiXCR, TCRdb reprocessed the public reads and kept productive beta chains. All rows with the same CDR3 protein become a single entry with the most common DNA and genes. For this sample there are about 340,000 distinct CDR3 sequences; 10% appear just once. The top ten constitute under 3% of the sample. Sequences were derived from PBMCs from the stem cell graft donor, sampled from the stem cell graft. This TCR derives from a human donor who donated a stem cell graft to a child with acute lymphoblastic leukemia. The rearranged chain carries TRBV20-1 and TRBJ2-7, with the D call perhaps TRBD1 or TRBD2, each one matching 5 bases. The CDR3 loop reads CSAREAGANVYEQYF. The DNA reads TGCAGTGCTAGAGAAGCCGGGGCCAACGTCTACGAGCAGTACTTC.